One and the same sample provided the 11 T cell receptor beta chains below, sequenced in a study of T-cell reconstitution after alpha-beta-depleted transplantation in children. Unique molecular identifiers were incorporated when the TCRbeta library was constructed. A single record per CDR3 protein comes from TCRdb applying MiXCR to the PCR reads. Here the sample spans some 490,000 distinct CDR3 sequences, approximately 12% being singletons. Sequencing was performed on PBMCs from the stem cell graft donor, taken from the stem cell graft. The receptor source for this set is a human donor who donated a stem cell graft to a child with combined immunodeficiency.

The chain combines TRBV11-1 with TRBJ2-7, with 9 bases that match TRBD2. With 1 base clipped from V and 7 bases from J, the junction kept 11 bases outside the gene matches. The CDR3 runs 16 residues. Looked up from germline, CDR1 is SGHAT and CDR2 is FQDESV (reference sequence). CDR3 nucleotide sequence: TGTGCCAGCAGCTTAGGGCTAGCGGGAAACTACGAAGAGCAGTACTTC. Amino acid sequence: CASSLGLAGNYEEQYF.

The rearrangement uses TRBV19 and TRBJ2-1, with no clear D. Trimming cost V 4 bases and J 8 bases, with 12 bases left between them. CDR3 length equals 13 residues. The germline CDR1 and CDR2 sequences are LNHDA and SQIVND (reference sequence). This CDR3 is CASSKSPRDEQFF. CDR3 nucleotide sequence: TGTGCCAGTAGTAAGAGCCCCCGGGATGAGCAGTTCTTC.

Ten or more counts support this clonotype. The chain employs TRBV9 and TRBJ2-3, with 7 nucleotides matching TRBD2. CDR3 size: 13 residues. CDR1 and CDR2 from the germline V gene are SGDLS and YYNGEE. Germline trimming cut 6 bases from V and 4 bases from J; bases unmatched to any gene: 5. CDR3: CASTAGVADTQYF. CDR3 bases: TGTGCCAGCACGGCGGGAGTCGCAGATACGCAGTATTTT.

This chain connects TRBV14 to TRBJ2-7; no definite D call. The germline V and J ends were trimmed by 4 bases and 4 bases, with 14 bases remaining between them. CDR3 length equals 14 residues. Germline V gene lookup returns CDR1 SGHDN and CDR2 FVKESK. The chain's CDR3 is CASSPRVNFYEQYF. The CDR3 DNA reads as TGTGCCAGCAGCCCCCGAGTGAATTTTTACGAGCAGTACTTC.

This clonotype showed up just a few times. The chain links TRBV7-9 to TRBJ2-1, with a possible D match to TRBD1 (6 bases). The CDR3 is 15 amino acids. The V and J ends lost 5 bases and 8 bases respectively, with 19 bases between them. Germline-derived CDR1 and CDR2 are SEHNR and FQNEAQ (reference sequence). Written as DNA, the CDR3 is TGTGCCAGCAGCCCCGGGACACGTTCATTGGATGAGCAGTTCTTC. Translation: CASSPGTRSLDEQFF.

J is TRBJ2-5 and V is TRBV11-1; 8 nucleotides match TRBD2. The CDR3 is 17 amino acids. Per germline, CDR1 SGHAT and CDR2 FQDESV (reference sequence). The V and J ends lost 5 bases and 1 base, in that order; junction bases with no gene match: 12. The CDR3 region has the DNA TGTGCCAGCAGCCCCAGCGGTAGCGGGGCCTTCCAAGAGACCCAGTACTTC. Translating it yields CASSPSGSGAFQETQYF.

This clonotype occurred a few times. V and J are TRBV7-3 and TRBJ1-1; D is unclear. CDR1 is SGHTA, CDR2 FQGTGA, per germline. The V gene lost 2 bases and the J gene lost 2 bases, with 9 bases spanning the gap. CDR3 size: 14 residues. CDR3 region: CASSLGPVNTEAFF. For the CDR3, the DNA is TGTGCCAGCAGCTTAGGACCGGTCAACACTGAAGCTTTCTTT. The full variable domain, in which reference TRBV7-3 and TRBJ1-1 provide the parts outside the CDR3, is GAGVSQTPSNKVTEKGKYVELRCDPISGHTALYWYRQSLGQGPEFLIYFQGTGAADDSGLPNDRFFAVRPEGSVSTLKIQRTERGDSAVYLCASSLGPVNTEAFFGQGTRLTVV.

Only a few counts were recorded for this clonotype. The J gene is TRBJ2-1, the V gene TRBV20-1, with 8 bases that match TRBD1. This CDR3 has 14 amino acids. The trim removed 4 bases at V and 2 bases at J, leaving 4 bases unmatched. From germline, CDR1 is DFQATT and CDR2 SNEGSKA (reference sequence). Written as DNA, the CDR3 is TGCAGTGCTAAACAGGGGGTCCCCTACAATGAGCAGTTCTTC. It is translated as CSAKQGVPYNEQFF.

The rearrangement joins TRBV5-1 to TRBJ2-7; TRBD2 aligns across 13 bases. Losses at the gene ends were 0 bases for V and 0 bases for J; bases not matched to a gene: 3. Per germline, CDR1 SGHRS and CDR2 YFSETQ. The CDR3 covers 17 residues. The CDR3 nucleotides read TGCGCCAGCAGCTTGGCGGGACTAGCGGGAACCTCCTACGAGCAGTACTTC. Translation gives CASSLAGLAGTSYEQYF.

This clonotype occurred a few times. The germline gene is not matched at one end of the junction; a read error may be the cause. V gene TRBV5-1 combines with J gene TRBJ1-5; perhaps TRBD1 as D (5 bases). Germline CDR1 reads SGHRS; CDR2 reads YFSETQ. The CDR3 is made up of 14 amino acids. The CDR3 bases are TGCGTCAGCAGCGAGGGGAATAGCAATCAGCCCCAGCATTTT. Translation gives CVSSEGNSNQPQHF.

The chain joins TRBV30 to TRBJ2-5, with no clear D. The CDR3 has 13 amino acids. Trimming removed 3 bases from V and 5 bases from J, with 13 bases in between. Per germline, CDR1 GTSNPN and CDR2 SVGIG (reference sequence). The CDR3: CAWSRLVGETQYF. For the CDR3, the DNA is TGTGCCTGGAGCAGGCTTGTCGGGGAGACCCAGTACTTC.